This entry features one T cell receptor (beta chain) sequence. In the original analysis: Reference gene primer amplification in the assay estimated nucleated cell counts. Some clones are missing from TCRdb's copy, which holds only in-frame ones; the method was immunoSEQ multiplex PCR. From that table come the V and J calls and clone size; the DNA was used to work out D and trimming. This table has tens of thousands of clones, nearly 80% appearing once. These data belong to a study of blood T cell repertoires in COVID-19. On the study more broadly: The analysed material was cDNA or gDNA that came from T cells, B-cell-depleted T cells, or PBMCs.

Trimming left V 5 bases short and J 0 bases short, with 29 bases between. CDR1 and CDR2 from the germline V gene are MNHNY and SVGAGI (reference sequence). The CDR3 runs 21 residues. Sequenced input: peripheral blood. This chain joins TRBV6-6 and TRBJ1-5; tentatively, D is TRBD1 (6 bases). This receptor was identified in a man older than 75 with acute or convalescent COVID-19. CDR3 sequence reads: CASSQKWGGYLSGDSNQPQHF. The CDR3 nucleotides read TGTGCCAGCAGTCAGAAGTGGGGGGGCTATCTAAGTGGGGATAGCAATCAGCCCCAGCATTTT.